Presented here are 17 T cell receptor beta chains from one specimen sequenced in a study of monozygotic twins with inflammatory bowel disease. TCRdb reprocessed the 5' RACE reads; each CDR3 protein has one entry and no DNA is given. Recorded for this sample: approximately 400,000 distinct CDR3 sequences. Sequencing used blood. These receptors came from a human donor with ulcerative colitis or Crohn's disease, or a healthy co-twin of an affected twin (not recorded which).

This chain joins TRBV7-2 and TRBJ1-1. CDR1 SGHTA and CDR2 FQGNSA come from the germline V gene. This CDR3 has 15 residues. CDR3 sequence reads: CASSSSGSMSTEAFF. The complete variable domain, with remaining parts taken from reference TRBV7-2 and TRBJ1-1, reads GAGVSQSPSNKVTEKGKDVELRCDPISGHTALYWYRQSLGQGLEFLIYFQGNSAPDKSGLPSDRFSAERTGGSVSTLTIQRTQQEDSAVYLCASSSSGSMSTEAFFGQGTRLTVV.

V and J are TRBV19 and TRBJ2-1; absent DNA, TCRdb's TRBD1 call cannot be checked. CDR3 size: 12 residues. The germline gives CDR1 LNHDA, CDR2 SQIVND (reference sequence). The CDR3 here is CASSIRQNEQFF.

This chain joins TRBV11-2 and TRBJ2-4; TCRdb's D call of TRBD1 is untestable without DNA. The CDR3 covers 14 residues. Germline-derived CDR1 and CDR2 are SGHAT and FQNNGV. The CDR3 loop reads CASSHPGGTNIQYF.

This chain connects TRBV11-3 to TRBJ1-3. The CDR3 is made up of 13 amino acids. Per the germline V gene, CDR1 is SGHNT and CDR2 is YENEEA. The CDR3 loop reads CASSHSSGNTIYF.

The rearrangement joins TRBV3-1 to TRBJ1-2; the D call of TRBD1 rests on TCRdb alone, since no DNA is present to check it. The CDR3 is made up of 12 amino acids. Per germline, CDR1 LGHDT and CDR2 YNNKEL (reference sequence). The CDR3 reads CASSQEDRGPTF.

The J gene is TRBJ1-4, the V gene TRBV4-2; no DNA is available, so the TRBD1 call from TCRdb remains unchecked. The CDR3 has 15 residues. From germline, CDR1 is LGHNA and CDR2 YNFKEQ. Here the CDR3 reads CASSQDRTGGEKLFF.

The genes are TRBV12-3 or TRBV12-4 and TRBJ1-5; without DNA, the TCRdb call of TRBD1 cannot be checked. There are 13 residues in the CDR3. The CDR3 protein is CASSRQRDQPQHF.

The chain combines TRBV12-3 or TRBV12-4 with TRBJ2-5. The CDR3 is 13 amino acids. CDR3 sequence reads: CASSLIDRETQYF.

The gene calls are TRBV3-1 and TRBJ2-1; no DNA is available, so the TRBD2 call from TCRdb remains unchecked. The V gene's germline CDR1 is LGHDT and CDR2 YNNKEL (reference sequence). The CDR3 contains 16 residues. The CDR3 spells CANSHRTASSYNEQFF.

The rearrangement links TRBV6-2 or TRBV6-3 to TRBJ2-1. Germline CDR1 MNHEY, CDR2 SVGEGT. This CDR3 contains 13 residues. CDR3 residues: CASSLRRDNEQFF.

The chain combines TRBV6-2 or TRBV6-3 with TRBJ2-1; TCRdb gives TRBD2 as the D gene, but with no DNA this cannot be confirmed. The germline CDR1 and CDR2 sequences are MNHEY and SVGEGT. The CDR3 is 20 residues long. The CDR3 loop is CASSYPGQVATSGAYNEQFF.

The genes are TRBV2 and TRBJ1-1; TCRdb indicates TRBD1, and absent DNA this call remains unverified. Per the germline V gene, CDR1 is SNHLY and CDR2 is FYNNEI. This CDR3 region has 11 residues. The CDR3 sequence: CASSVQGEAFF. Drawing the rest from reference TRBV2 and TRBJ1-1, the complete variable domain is EPEVTQTPSHQVTQMGQEVILRCVPISNHLYFYWYRQILGQKVEFLVSFYNNEISEKSEIFDDQFSVERPDGSNFTLKIRSTKLEDSAMYFCASSVQGEAFFGQGTRLTVV.

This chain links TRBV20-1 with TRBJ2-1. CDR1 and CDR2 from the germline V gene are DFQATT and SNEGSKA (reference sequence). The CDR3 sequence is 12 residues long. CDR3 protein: CSARVSGNEQFF.

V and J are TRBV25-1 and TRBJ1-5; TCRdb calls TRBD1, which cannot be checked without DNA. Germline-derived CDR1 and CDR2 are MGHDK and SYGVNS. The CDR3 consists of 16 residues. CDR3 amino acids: CASSDSRTGFNQPQHF.

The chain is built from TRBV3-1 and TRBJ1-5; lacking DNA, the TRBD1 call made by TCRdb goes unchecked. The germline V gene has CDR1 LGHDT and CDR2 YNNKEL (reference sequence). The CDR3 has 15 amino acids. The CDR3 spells CASSLSQGAVQPQHF.

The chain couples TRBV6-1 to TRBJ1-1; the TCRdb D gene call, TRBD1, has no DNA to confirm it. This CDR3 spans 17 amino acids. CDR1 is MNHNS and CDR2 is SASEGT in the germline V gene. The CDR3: CASLSAGTGEMNTEAFF.

CDR3 loop: CASSLREATEAFF. This sequence joins TRBV7-9 and TRBJ1-1. The CDR3 runs to 13 residues. Germline-derived CDR1 and CDR2 are SEHNR and FQNEAQ (reference sequence).